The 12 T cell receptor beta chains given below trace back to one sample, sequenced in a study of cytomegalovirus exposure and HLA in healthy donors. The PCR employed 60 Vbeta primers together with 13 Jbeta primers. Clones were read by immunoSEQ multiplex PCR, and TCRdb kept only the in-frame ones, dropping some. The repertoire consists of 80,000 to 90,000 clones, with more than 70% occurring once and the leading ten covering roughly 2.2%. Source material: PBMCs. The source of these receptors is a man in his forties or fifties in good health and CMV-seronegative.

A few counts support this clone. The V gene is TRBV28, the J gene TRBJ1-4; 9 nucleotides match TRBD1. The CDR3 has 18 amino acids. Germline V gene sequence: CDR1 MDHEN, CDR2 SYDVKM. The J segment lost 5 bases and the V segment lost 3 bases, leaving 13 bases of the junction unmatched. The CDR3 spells CASSFSSRRTGENEKLFF. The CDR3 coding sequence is TGTGCCAGCAGTTTTTCTAGCCGGAGGACAGGGGAAAATGAAAAACTGTTTTTT. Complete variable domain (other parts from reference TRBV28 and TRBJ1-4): DVKVTQSSRYLVKRTGEKVFLECVQDMDHENMFWYRQDPGLGLRLIYFSYDVKMKEKGDIPEGYSVSREKKERFSLILESASTNQTSMYLCASSFSSRRTGENEKLFFGSGTQLSVL.

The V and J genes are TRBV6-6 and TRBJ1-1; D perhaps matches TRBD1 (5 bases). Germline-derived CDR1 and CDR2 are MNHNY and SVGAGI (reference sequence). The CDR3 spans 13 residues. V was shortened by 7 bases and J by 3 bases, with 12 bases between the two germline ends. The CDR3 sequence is CASTWGEDTEAFF. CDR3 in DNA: TGTGCCAGCACCTGGGGGGAGGACACTGAAGCTTTCTTT.

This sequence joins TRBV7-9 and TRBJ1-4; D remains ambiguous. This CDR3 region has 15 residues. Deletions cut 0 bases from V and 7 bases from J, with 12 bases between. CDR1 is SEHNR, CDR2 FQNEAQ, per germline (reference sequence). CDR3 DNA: TGTGCCAGCAGCTTAGCTTCAGGATCAGGTGAAAAACTGTTTTTT. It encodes CASSLASGSGEKLFF.

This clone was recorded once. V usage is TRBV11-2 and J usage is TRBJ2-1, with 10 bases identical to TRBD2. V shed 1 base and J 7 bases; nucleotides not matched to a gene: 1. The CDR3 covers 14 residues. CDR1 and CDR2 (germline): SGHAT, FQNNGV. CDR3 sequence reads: CASSLVSGGNEQFF. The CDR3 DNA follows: TGTGCCAGCAGCTTAGTTAGCGGGGGGAATGAGCAGTTCTTC.

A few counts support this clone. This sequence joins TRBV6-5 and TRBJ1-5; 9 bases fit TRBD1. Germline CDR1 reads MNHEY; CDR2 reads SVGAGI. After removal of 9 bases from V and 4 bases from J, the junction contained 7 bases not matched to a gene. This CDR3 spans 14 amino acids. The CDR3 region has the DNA TGTGCCAGGCTGGGGACAGGGATGAATCAGCCCCAGCATTTT. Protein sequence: CARLGTGMNQPQHF.

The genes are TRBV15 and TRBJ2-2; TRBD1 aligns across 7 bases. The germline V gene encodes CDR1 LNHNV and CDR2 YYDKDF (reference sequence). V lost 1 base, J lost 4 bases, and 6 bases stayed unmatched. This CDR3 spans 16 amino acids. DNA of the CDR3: TGTGCCACCAGCAGAGGAGGGGCAGGGGGCACCGGGGAGCTGTTTTTT. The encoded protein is CATSRGGAGGTGELFF.

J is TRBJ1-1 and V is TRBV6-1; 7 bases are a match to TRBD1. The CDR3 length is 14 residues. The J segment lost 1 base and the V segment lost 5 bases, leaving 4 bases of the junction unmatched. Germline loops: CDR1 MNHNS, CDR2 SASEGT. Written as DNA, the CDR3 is TGTGCCAGCAGTCTGGGACAGAAGAACACTGAAGCTTTCTTT. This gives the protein CASSLGQKNTEAFF.

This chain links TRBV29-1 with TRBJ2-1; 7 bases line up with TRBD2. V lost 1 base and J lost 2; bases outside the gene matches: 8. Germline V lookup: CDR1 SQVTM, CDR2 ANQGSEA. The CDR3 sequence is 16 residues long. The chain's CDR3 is CSVEGGTTRPYNEQFF. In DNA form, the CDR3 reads TGCAGCGTTGAAGGTGGGACTACGAGACCCTACAATGAGCAGTTCTTC.

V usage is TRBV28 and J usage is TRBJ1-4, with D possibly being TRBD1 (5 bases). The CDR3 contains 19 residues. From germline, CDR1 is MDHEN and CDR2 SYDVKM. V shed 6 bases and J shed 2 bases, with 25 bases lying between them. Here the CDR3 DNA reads TGTGCCAGCAGCGGGGGGGAGGGCGGCAGGTGGGCCACTAATGAAAAACTGTTTTTT. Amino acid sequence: CASSGGEGGRWATNEKLFF.

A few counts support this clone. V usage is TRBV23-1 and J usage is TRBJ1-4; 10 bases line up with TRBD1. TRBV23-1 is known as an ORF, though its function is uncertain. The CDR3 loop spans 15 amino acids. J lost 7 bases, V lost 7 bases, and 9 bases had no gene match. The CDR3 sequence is CASNRDRGRSEKLFF. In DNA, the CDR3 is TGCGCCAGCAACCGGGACAGGGGACGAAGTGAAAAACTGTTTTTT.

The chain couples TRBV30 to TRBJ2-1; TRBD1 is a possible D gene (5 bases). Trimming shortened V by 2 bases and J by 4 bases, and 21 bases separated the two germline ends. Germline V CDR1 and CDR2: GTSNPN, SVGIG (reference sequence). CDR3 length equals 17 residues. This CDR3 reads CAWSTLQGRLGYNEQFF. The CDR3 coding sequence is TGTGCCTGGAGTACCCTCCAGGGTAGGTTGGGGTACAATGAGCAGTTCTTC.

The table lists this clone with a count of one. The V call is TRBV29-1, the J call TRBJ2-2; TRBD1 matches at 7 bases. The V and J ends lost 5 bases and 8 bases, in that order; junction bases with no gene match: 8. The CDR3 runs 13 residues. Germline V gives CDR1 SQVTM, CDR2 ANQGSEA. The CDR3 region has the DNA TGCAGCGTTCAAGGGGGCAGTCAAGGGGAGCTGTTTTTT. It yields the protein CSVQGGSQGELFF.